This is a list of T cell receptor beta chains from one sample in a study of technical replicates of blood from a few donors. TCRdb's copy holds only in-frame clones and misses some; the assay was immunoSEQ multiplex PCR. The table includes some 80,000 clones, 93% detected once. Specimen: T cells isolated from PBMCs. The receptors come from a human donor in good health. Both conserved end residues are part of each CDR3. A D gene is named only where the DNA matches it firmly. Clone size is given for some rows only: seen once, a few or many times, or a class if the clone is expanded.

>NA|TRBD2|TRBJ2-7|TRBV30
CACPGTSGNYEQYF
TGTGCCTGCCCTGGGACTAGCGGAAACTACGAGCAGTACTTC
>NA|TRBD2|TRBJ2-3|TRBV30
CAWELAGGHTDTQYF
TGTGCCTGGGAACTAGCGGGAGGGCACACAGATACGCAGTATTTT
>NA|TRBD2|TRBJ2-3|TRBV11-2
CASRLAVYNPDTQYF
TGTGCCAGCAGGCTAGCGGTTTATAATCCAGATACGCAGTATTTT
>NA|TRBD2|TRBJ2-3|TRBV7-9
CASSSASGSTDTQYF
TGTGCCAGCAGCTCCGCTAGCGGTAGCACAGATACGCAGTATTTT
>NA|TRBD1|TRBJ2-5|TRBV29-1
CSVEDAGTAQETQYF
TGCAGCGTTGAAGATGCCGGGACAGCACAAGAGACCCAGTACTTC
>once|TRBD1|TRBJ2-2|TRBV7-3
CASSPTGDRVGTGELFF
TGTGCCAGCAGCCCCACGGGGGACAGGGTGGGAACCGGGGAGCTGTTTTTT
>NA|TRBD2|TRBJ2-2|TRBV9
CASSVVGTSVKGNTGELFF
TGTGCCAGCAGCGTAGTAGGGACTAGCGTGAAGGGGAACACCGGGGAGCTGTTTTTT
>once|TRBD1|TRBJ2-3|TRBV5-4
CASSLGTGGDTQYF
TGTGCCAGCAGCTTGGGGACAGGGGGCGATACGCAGTATTTT
>NA|TRBD1|TRBJ1-2|TRBV5-1
CASSLGDRGRQGNGYTF
TGCGCCAGCAGTTTGGGGGACAGGGGGCGCCAAGGAAATGGCTACACCTTC
>once|NA|TRBJ2-7|TRBV6-6
CASSAFYEQYF
TGTGCCAGCAGCGCGTTTTACGAGCAGTACTTC
>many|NA|TRBJ1-3|TRBV9
CASSVVATAASGNTIYF
TGTGCCAGCAGCGTAGTGGCAACAGCCGCCTCTGGAAACACCATATATTTT
>NA|TRBD2|TRBJ2-1|TRBV4-1
CASSQDLREGNEQFF
TGCGCCAGCAGCCAAGATTTGCGGGAGGGGAATGAGCAGTTCTTC
>NA|NA|TRBJ2-2|TRBV6-1
CASRVETANTGELFF
TGTGCCAGCAGAGTCGAGACAGCCAACACCGGGGAGCTGTTTTTT
>NA|NA|TRBJ2-3|TRBV5-1
CASSVILEDTQYF
TGCGCCAGCAGCGTCATTCTGGAGGATACGCAGTATTTT
>NA|NA|TRBJ1-1|TRBV5-6
CASRQQGYRAFF
TGTGCCAGCAGGCAGCAGGGATATAGAGCTTTCTTT
>few|NA|TRBJ1-4|TRBV5-4
CASSLYRVPEKLFF
TGTGCCAGCAGCTTGTACAGGGTTCCTGAAAAACTGTTTTTT
>NA|NA|TRBJ1-2|TRBV7-2
CASSLIQVSYGYTF
TGTGCCAGCAGCTTAATCCAGGTCTCCTATGGCTACACCTTC
>NA|TRBD2|TRBJ2-3|TRBV5-6
CASSSLGLAGVGDTQYF
TGTGCCAGCAGCTCTCTAGGGCTAGCGGGAGTCGGAGATACGCAGTATTTT
>once|TRBD1|TRBJ1-2|TRBV29-1
CSVEGDRGFANYGYTF
TGCAGCGTCGAAGGGGACAGGGGGTTTGCAAACTATGGCTACACCTTC
>NA|NA|TRBJ1-2|TRBV14
CASSIGANYGYTF
TGTGCCAGCAGCATCGGAGCTAACTATGGCTACACCTTC
>NA|NA|TRBJ1-2|TRBV6-5
CASSYGAANYGYTF
TGTGCCAGCAGTTACGGGGCAGCTAACTATGGCTACACCTTC
>once|TRBD1|TRBJ1-4|TRBV30
CAWSPTGPNEKLFF
TGTGCCTGGAGCCCGACAGGGCCTAATGAAAAACTGTTTTTT
>NA|NA|TRBJ2-3|TRBV29-1
CSVVQGADTQYF
TGCAGCGTTGTTCAGGGCGCAGATACGCAGTATTTT
>once|TRBD2|TRBJ2-1|TRBV19
CASSRLAGFYNEQFF
TGTGCCAGTAGTCGACTAGCGGGATTCTACAATGAGCAGTTCTTC
>NA|NA|TRBJ1-2|TRBV10-3
CAISEVAGAWPDNGYTF
TGTGCCATCAGTGAGGTTGCAGGGGCCTGGCCTGATAATGGCTACACCTTC
>NA|NA|TRBJ1-1|TRBV11-2
CASSYGAEAFF
TGTGCCAGCAGCTACGGAGCTGAAGCTTTCTTT
>NA|NA|TRBJ2-7|TRBV4-3
CASSQGMGTLSYEQYF
TGCGCCAGCAGCCAAGGTATGGGGACTTTAAGCTACGAGCAGTACTTC
>NA|TRBD1|TRBJ1-2|TRBV5-1
CASSLRPGTGEGYTF
TGCGCCAGCAGCTTGAGGCCCGGGACAGGGGAAGGCTACACCTTC
>once|NA|TRBJ2-2|TRBV6-5
CASSPDRSGELFF
TGTGCCAGCAGTCCAGACAGGTCCGGGGAGCTGTTTTTT
>NA|TRBD1|TRBJ2-7|TRBV27
CASRPGQAAYEQYF
TGTGCCAGCAGGCCAGGACAGGCTGCCTACGAGCAGTACTTC
>NA|NA|TRBJ1-1|TRBV11-2
CASSSFPRNTEAFF
TGTGCCAGCAGCTCGTTCCCGAGGAACACTGAAGCTTTCTTT
>once|NA|TRBJ2-4|TRBV9
CASSLGGGPAKNIQYF
TGTGCCAGCAGCCTAGGGGGGGGCCCAGCCAAAAACATTCAGTACTTC
>NA|TRBD2|TRBJ2-1|TRBV15
CATSRVSGRAYNEQFF
TGTGCCACCAGCAGAGTTAGCGGGAGAGCCTACAATGAGCAGTTCTTC
>NA|NA|TRBJ1-2|TRBV5-1
CASSQGSSYGYTF
TGCGCCAGCAGCCAGGGAAGTTCCTATGGCTACACCTTC
>NA|NA|TRBJ2-5|TRBV21-1
CASSTGTRQETQYF
TGTGCCAGCAGCACCGGGACTAGGCAGGAGACCCAGTACTTC
>NA|TRBD1|TRBJ1-1|TRBV9
CASSGTSDRGDVGAFF
TGTGCCAGCAGCGGAACCTCTGACAGGGGAGACGTCGGAGCTTTCTTT
>NA|TRBD1|TRBJ1-1|TRBV18
CASSPQGASGSTEAFF
TGTGCCAGCTCACCACAGGGGGCGTCGGGTAGCACTGAAGCTTTCTTT
>NA|NA|TRBJ2-3|TRBV11-3
CATKDRGTDTQYF
TGTGCCACCAAAGACAGAGGCACAGATACGCAGTATTTT
>NA|NA|TRBJ2-1|TRBV29-1
CSVVRGYTYNEQFF
TGCAGCGTTGTCAGGGGATACACCTACAATGAGCAGTTCTTC
>NA|NA|TRBJ1-1|TRBV5-1
CASSPQGVETAAFF
TGCGCCAGCAGCCCGCAAGGAGTTGAGACAGCAGCTTTCTTT
>NA|TRBD1|TRBJ1-5|TRBV4-3
CASSQGTDRGRPQPQHF
TGCGCCAGCAGCCAAGGTACAGACAGGGGTCGCCCCCAGCCCCAGCATTTT
>once|NA|TRBJ2-3|TRBV4-2
CASSQLADSSTDTQYF
TGTGCCAGCAGCCAATTAGCGGATTCTAGCACAGATACGCAGTATTTT
>once|TRBD1|TRBJ1-4|TRBV30
CAWKEAGTANEKLFF
TGTGCCTGGAAGGAGGCCGGGACAGCTAATGAAAAACTGTTTTTT
>NA|TRBD2|TRBJ2-1|TRBV27
CASRSGGGWSSYNEQFF
TGTGCCAGCAGATCGGGAGGGGGGTGGAGCTCCTACAATGAGCAGTTCTTC
>NA|NA|TRBJ2-3|TRBV6-1
CASRLLTDTQYF
TGTGCCAGCAGACTGCTTACAGATACGCAGTATTTT
>NA|NA|TRBJ1-5|TRBV27
CASSLWGEQPQHF
TGTGCCAGCAGTTTATGGGGGGAACAGCCCCAGCATTTT
>NA|NA|TRBJ2-6|TRBV15
CATLDRSTDSGANVLTF
TGTGCCACCCTAGACAGGTCCACTGACTCTGGGGCCAACGTCCTGACTTTC
>NA|TRBD1|TRBJ1-5|TRBV20-1
CSARGGDRQHF
TGCAGTGCTAGAGGGGGGGACAGGCAGCATTTT
>NA|TRBD1|TRBJ2-1|TRBV6-5
CASRPGGYNEQFF
TGTGCCAGCAGGCCAGGGGGTTACAATGAGCAGTTCTTC
>once|NA|TRBJ2-1|TRBV5-4
CASSLGLLDEQFF
TGTGCCAGCAGCTTGGGGTTGTTAGATGAGCAGTTCTTC
>NA|NA|TRBJ2-6|TRBV29-1
CSVEVYTARTSSGANVLTF
TGCAGCGTTGAAGTTTATACAGCCAGAACTTCCTCTGGGGCCAACGTCCTGACTTTC
>NA|TRBD2|TRBJ2-3|TRBV7-9
CASSFGTSGRARLDTQYF
TGTGCCAGCAGCTTTGGGACTAGCGGGAGGGCCCGATTAGATACGCAGTATTTT
>NA|NA|TRBJ2-3|TRBV5-1
CASSLFWGADTQYF
TGCGCCAGCAGCTTGTTTTGGGGGGCAGATACGCAGTATTTT
>NA|NA|TRBJ2-7|TRBV5-6
CASSFGRGGEQYF
TGTGCCAGCAGCTTTGGCAGGGGCGGCGAGCAGTACTTC